The 20 T cell receptor beta chains below all came from one sample that was sequenced in a study of T cells in Graves' hyperthyroidism and ophthalmopathy. Authors of the study amplified TCR beta CDR3 regions from RNA transcripts. With the HTBI primer set, the TCR CDR3 went through a first round of RT-PCR. TCRdb reprocessed the multiplex PCR reads with MiXCR, giving one entry per CDR3 protein. The table has more than 350,000 distinct CDR3 sequences, roughly 14% seen once; the top ten hold around a fifth. What was sequenced was blood. The receptors were gathered from a woman in her thirties with Graves' ophthalmopathy.

This clonotype was counted many times. V is TRBV30 and J is TRBJ1-1; D is perhaps TRBD1 (5 bases). CDR3 length: 11 residues. V was clipped by 8 bases and J by 3 bases, with 10 bases between them. The germline CDR1 and CDR2 sequences are GTSNPN and SVGIG (reference sequence). The CDR3 reads CAGRGYTEAFF. DNA for the CDR3: TGTGCCGGACGGGGGTACACTGAAGCTTTCTTT. The variable domain in full, completed from reference TRBV30 and TRBJ1-1, reads SQTIHQWPATLVQPVGSPLSLECTVEGTSNPNLYWYRQAAGRGLQLLFYSVGIGQISSEVPQNLSASRPQDRQFILSSKKLLLSDSGFYLCAGRGYTEAFFGQGTRLTVV.

This clonotype was seen ten or more times. The CDR3 is CAISVGTSGGLPAEQFF. The CDR3 nucleotides read TGTGCCATCAGTGTTGGGACTAGCGGGGGGCTTCCCGCAGAGCAGTTCTTC. The V gene is TRBV10-3, the J gene TRBJ2-1, with 15 bases that match TRBD2. The CDR3 consists of 17 residues. With V trimmed by 4 bases and J by 10 bases, 11 bases remained unmatched. CDR1 ENHRY and CDR2 SYGVKD come from the germline V gene.

There are a few counts of this clonotype. A much larger clone differs from this one at a single base, so this may be a read error. The DNA for the CDR3 is TGCGCCAGCAGCACTGATAGAGGGCTGAACACTGAAGCTTTCTTT. Amino acid sequence: CASSTDRGLNTEAFF. The chain carries TRBV5-1 and TRBJ1-1, with D unclear. Trimming took off 4 bases at V and 0 bases at J, with 13 bases between the two ends. The CDR3 contains 15 residues. In germline, CDR1 is SGHRS, CDR2 YFSETQ.

This clonotype showed up many times. This sequence joins TRBV18 and TRBJ1-5; 9 bases are shared with TRBD1. The germline V gene encodes CDR1 KGHSH and CDR2 LQKENI. CDR3 length equals 16 residues. Germline trimming cut 4 bases from V and 7 bases from J; bases unmatched to any gene: 11. The DNA of the CDR3 is TGTGCCAGCTCACAATCAGGGACAGGGACCGGCCAGCCCCAGCATTTT. Protein product: CASSQSGTGTGQPQHF.

This clonotype was observed many times. The chain couples TRBV4-1 to TRBJ2-1, with 11 positions matching TRBD2. The CDR3 loop spans 16 amino acids. CDR1 and CDR2 (germline): MGHRA, YSYEKL. Trimming at V came to 4 bases and at J to 9 bases, leaving 11 bases not matched to a gene. The CDR3, as DNA: TGCGCCAGCAGCCTCGATAGCGGGGGGGCCGCTAGTGAGCAGTTCTTC. Its protein is CASSLDSGGAASEQFF.

This clonotype was counted between two and nine times. The chain recombines TRBV28 with TRBJ1-2; TRBD1 matches at 7 bases. From germline, CDR1 is MDHEN and CDR2 SYDVKM. The CDR3 extends over 13 amino acids. V lost 7 bases, J lost 7 bases, and 9 bases stayed unmatched. CDR3 amino acids: CASNIDRASGYTF. The DNA for the CDR3 is TGTGCCAGCAATATAGACAGGGCCTCTGGCTACACCTTC.

In this sample, this clonotype turned up once. The chain carries TRBV19 and TRBJ2-1, with 8 nucleotides matching TRBD1. Per the germline V gene, CDR1 is LNHDA and CDR2 is SQIVND (reference sequence). The ends lost 3 bases at V and 7 bases at J; junction bases unmatched: 8. The CDR3 has 15 residues. CDR3 amino acids: CASSILTGGGNEQFF. Here the CDR3 DNA reads TGTGCCAGTAGTATTCTCACAGGGGGTGGTAATGAGCAGTTCTTC.

Many counts were recorded for this clonotype. This chain joins TRBV20-1 and TRBJ1-5; TRBD1 is a possible D gene (5 bases). The ends were cut back, 3 bases at V and 5 bases at J, with 23 bases in the middle. This CDR3 is 17 amino acids long. Germline CDR1 reads DFQATT; CDR2 reads SNEGSKA (reference sequence). CDR3 DNA sequence: TGCAGTGCTAGCCGGGGCCCAGGGTCCTTAAACTATCAGCCCCAGCATTTT. This sequence encodes CSASRGPGSLNYQPQHF.

The sample holds many counts of this clonotype. This chain links TRBV20-1 with TRBJ1-6; D unclear. The germline V gene has CDR1 DFQATT and CDR2 SNEGSKA (reference sequence). The CDR3 runs 13 residues. The ends were cut back, 2 bases at V and 6 bases at J, with 8 bases in the middle. CDR3 nucleotide sequence: TGCAGTGCTAGACGTGAGGGTAATTCACCCCTCCACTTT. Its translation is CSARREGNSPLHF.

This clonotype was recorded many times. This sequence joins TRBV12-3 or TRBV12-4 and TRBJ1-1; D unclear. The ends were cut back, 3 bases at V and 4 bases at J, with 9 bases in the middle. This CDR3 contains 13 residues. The CDR3 nucleotides read TGTGCCAGCAGTTTTGGCAGCAGCACTGAAGCTTTCTTT. It encodes CASSFGSSTEAFF.

The chain joins TRBV25-1 to TRBJ2-2, with D unresolved. Looked up from germline, CDR1 is MGHDK and CDR2 is SYGVNS. There are 16 residues in the CDR3. V dropped 3 bases and J dropped 0 bases, with 11 bases sitting between them. CDR3 coding DNA: TGTGCCAGCAGTGAGTGGGAAGGCGCGAACACCGGGGAGCTGTTTTTT. This gives the protein CASSEWEGANTGELFF. The full variable domain, its missing parts supplied by reference TRBV25-1 and TRBJ2-2, is EADIYQTPRYLVIGTGKKITLECSQTMGHDKMYWYQQDPGMELHLIHYSYGVNSTEKGDLSSESTVSRIRTEHFPLTLESARPSHTSQYLCASSEWEGANTGELFFGEGSRLTVL.

In this sample, this clonotype turned up many times. The chain recombines TRBV2 with TRBJ1-2, with D hard to call. Per the germline V gene, CDR1 is SNHLY and CDR2 is FYNNEI. This CDR3 has 12 residues. Trimming removed 3 bases at V and 3 bases at J, with 5 bases between. CDR3 in DNA: TGTGCCAGCAGTGAGTCAGACTATGGCTACACCTTC. Protein: CASSESDYGYTF.

This chain uses TRBV15 with TRBJ1-2; D gene unclear. Germline assignment: CDR1 LNHNV and CDR2 YYDKDF (reference sequence). The length of the CDR3 is 17 residues. The V end lost 1 base, the J end lost 4 bases, and 19 bases lay between the germline ends. As DNA, the CDR3 is TGTGCCACCAGCAGAGGCCCCCAGGCCCGCGCCCTCTATGGCTACACCTTC. Residues: CATSRGPQARALYGYTF. Combining the CDR3 with reference TRBV15 and TRBJ1-2 gives the whole variable domain DAMVIQNPRYQVTQFGKPVTLSCSQTLNHNVMYWYQQKSSQAPKLLFHYYDKDFNNEADTPDNFQSRRPNTSFCFLDIRSPGLGDTAMYLCATSRGPQARALYGYTFGSGTRLTVV.

This clonotype has a count of ten or more. The chain has TRBV30 and TRBJ2-1, with D unclear. Germline CDR1 GTSNPN, CDR2 SVGIG (reference sequence). This CDR3 spans 16 amino acids. Trimming pared 1 base from V and 0 bases from J, leaving 13 bases between. CDR3 region: CAWSARPGRSYNEQFF. The CDR3 DNA follows: TGTGCCTGGAGTGCCCGGCCGGGTCGCTCCTACAATGAGCAGTTCTTC.

This clonotype was recorded at least ten times. V gene TRBV7-9 combines with J gene TRBJ2-4; either TRBD1 or TRBD2 may supply D (5 bases each). V lost 3 bases, J lost 0 bases, and 12 bases lay in between. The CDR3 is 16 amino acids. Germline CDR1 and CDR2: SEHNR and FQNEAQ (reference sequence). CDR3 residues: CASSLGVREAKNIQYF. The CDR3 nucleotides read TGTGCCAGCAGCTTGGGGGTCAGGGAAGCCAAAAACATTCAGTACTTC.

This clonotype has a count of ten or more. This chain joins TRBV2 and TRBJ1-1; D is ambiguous. The CDR3 loop spans 13 amino acids. Trimming cost V 4 bases and J 3 bases, with 9 bases left between them. Germline CDR1 and CDR2: SNHLY and FYNNEI. CDR3 in DNA: TGTGCCAGCAGTGGGAACCTCGACACTGAAGCTTTCTTT. Amino acid sequence: CASSGNLDTEAFF.

This clonotype was observed a handful of times. V is TRBV10-2 and J is TRBJ2-3; D is unresolved. CDR3 length equals 12 residues. CDR1 is WSHSY and CDR2 is SAAADI in the germline V gene. Trimming took 7 bases from V and 4 from J, leaving 9 bases between them. The CDR3: CASKPLSDTQYF. CDR3 nucleotide sequence: TGCGCCAGCAAGCCCCTGTCAGATACGCAGTATTTT.

The table lists this clonotype with many counts. The V and J genes are TRBV11-1 and TRBJ1-1, with a tentative D call TRBD1 (6 bases). The V gene lost 7 bases and the J gene lost 5 bases, with 14 bases spanning the gap. The CDR3 is 13 residues long. The germline CDR1 and CDR2 sequences are SGHAT and FQDESV (reference sequence). The CDR3 loop is CASTPGGGTEAFF. The DNA for the CDR3 is TGTGCCAGCACCCCTGGAGGGGGTACTGAAGCTTTCTTT. The whole variable domain, remainder taken from reference TRBV11-1 and TRBJ1-1, is EAEVAQSPRYKITEKSQAVAFWCDPISGHATLYWYRQILGQGPELLVQFQDESVVDDSQLPKDRFSAERLKGVDSTLKIQPAELGDSAMYLCASTPGGGTEAFFGQGTRLTVV.

This sequence joins TRBV6-1 and TRBJ1-5, with a tentative D call TRBD1 (6 bases). Trimming removed 5 bases from V and 10 bases from J, with 15 bases in between. This CDR3 is 13 amino acids long. Per germline, CDR1 MNHNS and CDR2 SASEGT. CDR3 residues: CASSLDRYRPQHF. The CDR3, as DNA: TGTGCCAGCAGTCTTGACAGGTACCGTCCCCAGCATTTT.

The chain employs TRBV6-6 and TRBJ2-3, with 13 bases that match TRBD2. The CDR3 sequence is 21 residues long. Germline V gene lookup returns CDR1 MNHNY and CDR2 SVGAGI (reference sequence). V was clipped by 0 bases and J by 2 bases; unmatched bases: 14. CDR3 region: CASSYSLAGGPWGRFTDTQYF. The CDR3 nucleotides read TGTGCCAGCAGTTACTCACTAGCGGGGGGGCCATGGGGGCGGTTCACAGATACGCAGTATTTT.